This T cell receptor beta chain is from a study of T cells after yellow fever vaccination. General observations from the study: Weaker in magnitude, the secondary response showed a faster peak on day 5 versus 15.

The CDR3 length is 15 residues. V dropped 6 bases and J dropped 5; count of bases not matched to a gene: 10. Looked up from germline, CDR1 is SGHNT and CDR2 is YYREEE (reference sequence). TCR cDNA, made by 5'RACE template switching, carried an added universal primer site and UMIs. TCRdb recomputed calls from the 5' RACE reads with MiXCR, one row per CDR3 protein. The repertoire consists of about 550,000 distinct CDR3 sequences, with roughly 21% occurring once and the leading ten covering roughly an eighth. For this clonotype: Its antigen is unknown.

This TCR derives from a young man who received the YFV17D yellow fever vaccine. The chain is built from TRBV5-4 and TRBJ2-2; the match to TRBD2 covers 7 bases. This sample comprised PBMCs, obtained 15 days after the yellow fever booster vaccination. CDR3 sequence (DNA): TGTGCCAGCACCATCAGCGGGAAAGGGACCGGGGAGCTGTTTTTT. Its protein is CASTISGKGTGELFF. Based on the CDR3 plus reference TRBV5-4 and TRBJ2-2, the full variable domain is ETGVTQSPTHLIKTRGQQVTLRCSSQSGHNTVSWYQQALGQGPQFIFQYYREEENGRGNFPPRFSGLQFPNYSSELNVNALELDDSALYLCASTISGKGTGELFFGEGSRLTVL.